This T cell receptor (beta chain) was sequenced in a study of T cell changes during pregnancy in multiple sclerosis. Profiled with immunoSEQ multiplex PCR; TCRdb holds only in-frame clones, not every one. The sample has 60,000 to 75,000 clones; 92% are singletons. Germline-derived CDR1 and CDR2 are SNHLY and FYNNEI. This CDR3 region has 15 residues. J gave up 9 bases and V 5 bases, and 10 bases lay outside the gene matches. The receptor comes from a female donor in good health, enrolled as a control in a pregnancy study. The chain has TRBV2 and TRBJ2-1, with 10 bases that match TRBD2. The sequenced sample was peripheral blood, obtained in the second trimester of pregnancy. This CDR3 is CASSPSSGRNSEQFF. DNA of the CDR3: TGTGCCAGCAGTCCCAGTAGCGGGAGGAACAGTGAGCAGTTCTTC.